This T cell receptor beta chain was identified during a study of shared clonotypes between healthy human individuals. Germline V gene data show CDR1 as MDHEN and CDR2 as SYDVKM. The CDR3 is 18 residues long. V dropped 3 bases and J dropped 2; count of bases not matched to a gene: 13. Method: immunoSEQ multiplex PCR; TCRdb's copy keeps in-frame clones and lacks some. The table has 2 million to 2.5 million clones, 93% seen once; the top ten hold about 1.8%. Positive CCR7 selection of CD45RO-negative cells yielded the naive CD8 cells, and terminally differentiated effector memory CD45RA+ cells were excluded.

V gene TRBV28 combines with J gene TRBJ2-7; 10 bases align to TRBD1. Input material: naive CD8+ T cells from PBMCs. The TCR originated in a man aged 18 to 29 in good health. Some clones in this sample may be carry-over from other donors' samples. In DNA form, the CDR3 reads TGTGCCAGCAGTTTTCCGGGACAGGGGTTTCATTGGACCTACGAGCAGTACTTC. It codes for CASSFPGQGFHWTYEQYF.